The sequence of this T cell receptor beta chain was determined in a study of T cell responses to AZD1222 COVID-19 vaccine. Profiling relied on immunoSEQ multiplex PCR, and the TCRdb table lists in-frame clones only, not all of them. Here the sample spans some 150,000 clones, approximately 78% being singletons. This CDR3 spans 16 amino acids. Looked up from germline, CDR1 is LGHDT and CDR2 is YNNKEL (reference sequence). Trimming cost V 1 base and J 1 base, with 13 bases left between them. The gene calls are TRBV3-1 (or the pseudogene TRBV3-2) and TRBJ1-1; unclear D gene. This clonotype was obtained from an adult in good health. Sequences were derived from peripheral blood, sampled on day 0 of MenACWY control vaccination. CDR3 DNA: TGTGCCAGCAGCCAAGGGGGAGTCTACAAGAACACTGAAGCTTTCTTT. Its protein is CASSQGGVYKNTEAFF.